This TCR beta chain was recovered during a study of T cells expressing NK-cell markers. The CDR3 sequence is 16 residues long. TCRdb re-called the 5' RACE reads, yielding one record per CDR3 amino acid sequence without DNA. The sample features some 410,000 distinct CDR3 sequences, with roughly 7.2% in its top ten. The chain carries TRBV12-3 or TRBV12-4 and TRBJ2-3; the D call from TCRdb, TRBD2, cannot be confirmed without DNA. Input material: blood T cells: a sorted CD56 or NKG2C T cell subset, CD4+ or CD8+ T cells, or bulk PBMC T cells (not recorded which). The receptor comes from a woman between 18 and 69 years old in good health. CDR3 region: CASSLIAGTSTDTQYF.